A single sample gave rise to the 20 T cell receptor beta chains below, sequenced in a study of blood T cell dynamics during melanoma immunotherapy (TCRdb year 2020). The meaning of the sample's time point label: pre-treatment baseline. The library was produced with the immunoSEQ multiplex PCR assay. The table was pulled from immuneACCESS by TCRdb, which kept in-frame rearrangements only. Such tables lose some clones; where checked, under half of the loss comes from unresolved V genes, and the rest has no known cause. The sample table contains some 11,000 clones; only one count was recorded for approximately 82% of them. The biggest ten clones account for 19% of the sample. The input for sequencing was blood, taken from a patient treated with checkpoint blockade. The receptors were sampled from a human donor with melanoma.

The chain has TRBV6-1 and TRBJ1-6; TRBD1 aligns across 12 bases. V shed 1 base, J shed 8 bases, and the junction held 3 bases outside the gene matches. CDR1 and CDR2 from the germline V gene are MNHNS and SASEGT. There are 16 residues in the CDR3. The CDR3 spells CASSEVGTGGHSPLHF. The CDR3 DNA reads TGTGCCAGCAGTGAAGTTGGGACAGGGGGCCATTCACCCCTCCACTTT.

This chain links TRBV9 with TRBJ2-1; D is ambiguous. The germline V and J ends were trimmed by 3 bases and 4 bases, with 8 bases remaining between them. Looked up from germline, CDR1 is SGDLS and CDR2 is YYNGEE. The CDR3 totals 13 residues. In DNA, the CDR3 is TGTGCCAGCAGCGGCTCTAGATACAATGAGCAGTTCTTC. Translated, it gives CASSGSRYNEQFF. The full variable domain, with the rest looked up from reference TRBV9 and TRBJ2-1, is DSGVTQTPKHLITATGQRVTLRCSPRSGDLSVYWYQQSLDQGLQFLIQYYNGEERAKGNILERFSAQQFPDLHSELNLSSLELGDSALYFCASSGSRYNEQFFGPGTRLTVL.

This sequence joins TRBV2 and TRBJ2-2; D possibly corresponds to TRBD1 (6 bases). This CDR3 is 16 amino acids long. Trimming took 3 bases from V and 4 from J, leaving 15 bases between them. Germline CDR1 reads SNHLY; CDR2 reads FYNNEI. CDR3 loop: CASSETEGGTTGELFF. Here the CDR3 DNA reads TGTGCCAGCAGTGAGACCGAAGGGGGTACCACCGGGGAGCTGTTTTTT.

The chain carries TRBV6-1 and TRBJ2-7, with D unresolved. This CDR3 comprises 16 residues. The germline V gene has CDR1 MNHNS and CDR2 SASEGT. Trimming left V 1 base short and J 0 bases short, with 13 bases between. CDR3 region: CASSEVGQSSSYEQYF. The DNA of the CDR3 is TGTGCCAGCAGTGAAGTCGGGCAGTCAAGCTCCTACGAGCAGTACTTC.

V is TRBV6-1 and J is TRBJ1-1; D is unresolved. The length of the CDR3 is 15 residues. Looked up from germline, CDR1 is MNHNS and CDR2 is SASEGT. Trimming pared 8 bases from V and 4 bases from J, leaving 20 bases between. CDR3 nucleotides: TGTGCCAGCGAAATTGGAGGGAGCTCCCGCACTGAAGCTTTCTTT. It translates to CASEIGGSSRTEAFF.

This clone turned up a few times. The rearrangement joins TRBV10-3 to TRBJ1-1; no clear D. Germline V CDR1 and CDR2: ENHRY, SYGVKD. The CDR3 runs 13 residues. The V gene lost 2 bases and the J gene lost 5 bases, with 9 bases spanning the gap. The CDR3, as DNA: TGTGCCATCAGTGAGGCGGGGAGGACTGAAGCTTTCTTT. It translates to CAISEAGRTEAFF.

The chain combines TRBV6-5 with TRBJ1-3, with TRBD1 identical over 8 bases. Germline V gene sequence: CDR1 MNHEY, CDR2 SVGAGI. The trim removed 6 bases at V and 3 bases at J, leaving 1 base unmatched. The CDR3 runs to 13 residues. CDR3 loop: CASRQGDGNTIYF. CDR3 coding DNA: TGTGCCAGCAGACAGGGGGATGGAAACACCATATATTTT.

The rearrangement links TRBV9 to TRBJ1-2; 7 bases map to TRBD1. Germline CDR1 SGDLS, CDR2 YYNGEE. The CDR3 totals 12 residues. V gave up 6 bases and J gave up 2 bases; unmatched junction bases: 1. CDR3 nucleotide sequence: TGTGCCAGCAAGACAGGGAACTATGGCTACACCTTC. Its translation is CASKTGNYGYTF.

V gene TRBV28 combines with J gene TRBJ1-4; the match to TRBD1 covers 8 bases. There are 13 residues in the CDR3. Germline CDR1 reads MDHEN; CDR2 reads SYDVKM. V lost 6 bases to trimming and J lost 5 bases; unmatched junction nucleotides: 2. In nucleotides, the CDR3 is TGTGCCAGCAGAAGACAGGGGAATGAAAAACTGTTTTTT. Translation gives CASRRQGNEKLFF.

The chain links TRBV5-5 to TRBJ2-3; TRBD1 matches 7 bases. This CDR3 contains 15 residues. V dropped 2 bases and J dropped 2; count of bases not matched to a gene: 5. The germline V gene encodes CDR1 SGHKS and CDR2 YYEKEE (reference sequence). The CDR3 protein is CASSFSGQLTDTQYF. The CDR3 coding sequence is TGTGCCAGCAGCTTTTCGGGACAGCTCACAGATACGCAGTATTTT.

This chain connects TRBV9 to TRBJ1-4; D is ambiguous. Trimming took off 4 bases at V and 4 bases at J, with 11 bases between the two ends. The CDR3 consists of 14 residues. CDR1 is SGDLS and CDR2 is YYNGEE in the germline V gene. CDR3: CASSPRVHNEKLFF. The CDR3 DNA reads as TGTGCCAGCAGCCCCCGCGTTCATAATGAAAAACTGTTTTTT.

The chain links TRBV9 to TRBJ1-1, with a tentative D call TRBD1 (5 bases). From germline, CDR1 is SGDLS and CDR2 YYNGEE. The V end was cut by 4 bases, the J end by 2 bases, with 9 bases between. The CDR3 contains 13 residues. The CDR3: CASSPGGNTEAFF. In DNA form, the CDR3 reads TGTGCCAGCAGCCCCGGGGGAAACACTGAAGCTTTCTTT.

The J gene is TRBJ2-1, the V gene TRBV28; no firm D call. This CDR3 contains 13 residues. V lost 3 bases and J lost 8, with 11 bases in between. Germline V gives CDR1 MDHEN, CDR2 SYDVKM. The CDR3 reads CASSFRSGDEQFF. In DNA, the CDR3 is TGTGCCAGCAGTTTCCGATCTGGGGATGAGCAGTTCTTC.

The CDR3 DNA sequence: TGTGCCAGCAGTCTTTCTCGGACAGGCTATCAGCCCCAGCATTTT. Its protein product is CASSLSRTGYQPQHF. The gene calls are TRBV2 and TRBJ1-5; 7 positions agree with TRBD1. Germline CDR1 SNHLY, CDR2 FYNNEI. Trimming removed 5 bases from V and 5 bases from J; junction bases left unmatched: 9. The CDR3 length is 15 residues.

This rearrangement joins TRBV11-3 to TRBJ1-4; D gene uncertain. The CDR3 contains 15 residues. The germline V gene has CDR1 SGHNT and CDR2 YENEEA. Trimming removed 2 bases from V and 4 bases from J, with 11 bases in between. CDR3 sequence (DNA): TGTGCCAGCAGCTTATGGTCCCGTGATAATGAAAAACTGTTTTTT. Encoded protein: CASSLWSRDNEKLFF.

By share, this clone ranks as large. The chain employs TRBV11-2 and TRBJ2-1, with 8 bases fitting TRBD1. This CDR3 comprises 18 residues. CDR1 SGHAT and CDR2 FQNNGV come from the germline V gene. Germline trimming cut 1 base from V and 0 bases from J; bases unmatched to any gene: 8. In DNA form, the CDR3 reads TGTGCCAGCAGCTTAGTATACGGGACAGGAGGCTCCTACAATGAGCAGTTCTTC. Translating gives CASSLVYGTGGSYNEQFF.

The chain couples TRBV28 to TRBJ2-2; TRBD1 aligns across 8 bases. CDR3 length equals 15 residues. After removal of 5 bases from V and 0 bases from J, the junction contained 2 bases not matched to a gene. Per the germline V gene, CDR1 is MDHEN and CDR2 is SYDVKM. The CDR3 sequence is CASSRDRPNTGELFF. Written as DNA, the CDR3 is TGTGCCAGCAGTCGGGACAGGCCGAACACCGGGGAGCTGTTTTTT.

This chain uses TRBV4-1 with TRBJ1-2; TRBD1 matches 8 bases. The CDR3 consists of 15 residues. The germline gives CDR1 MGHRA, CDR2 YSYEKL. V trimming: 3 bases; J trimming: 4 bases; junction bases outside the gene matches: 7. CDR3 bases: TGCGCCAGCAGCCACCCGGGACAGGTTATCTATGGCTACACCTTC. This translates into CASSHPGQVIYGYTF.

The chain recombines TRBV5-4 with TRBJ2-2, with 8 bases matching TRBD1. With V trimmed by 4 bases and J by 5 bases, 10 bases remained unmatched. The CDR3 covers 16 residues. Germline V gives CDR1 SGHNT, CDR2 YYREEE (reference sequence). The CDR3 sequence: CASSPPDRAKTGELFF. CDR3 bases: TGTGCCAGCAGCCCCCCGGACAGGGCAAAGACCGGGGAGCTGTTTTTT.

The V call is TRBV5-5, the J call TRBJ1-5; TRBD1 agrees at 7 bases. Losses at the gene ends were 4 bases for V and 0 bases for J; bases not matched to a gene: 7. The CDR3 spans 16 residues. Germline CDR1 reads SGHKS; CDR2 reads YYEKEE (reference sequence). The CDR3, as DNA: TGTGCCAGCAGCCCCCTTGGACAGGCTAGCAATCAGCCCCAGCATTTT. Protein sequence: CASSPLGQASNQPQHF.